This T cell receptor (beta chain) was recovered during a study of blood T cell repertoires in COVID-19 (dated by TCRdb to the early 2020s). With respect to the entire study: Samples covering the acute and convalescent phases of COVID-19 were provided by collaborators in the United States, Italy and Spain. Deeply sampled blood TCRbeta repertoires from subjects exposed to, actively infected with, or recovered from COVID-19 were included in the dataset. The repertoires were made available in a free public database intended to serve as a resource for research on the immune response to SARS-CoV-2. Samples were obtained from the ongoing ImmuneRACE study (first 160 participants) and from 1,254 subjects provided by 6 global collaborators. Sample metadata almost always included a de-identified subject ID, COVID-19 status, age in years and sex. The material from the prospective study consisted of cDNA or gDNA derived from T cells, B-cell-depleted T cells, or PBMCs. Where HLA class I and class II types were available, the types were taken from metadata supplied by the sample provider, not from assay-based typing.

TCRbeta CDR3 regions were amplified from genomic DNA by means of the immunoSEQ Assay, a bias-controlled multiplex PCR. In the source study's methods: Within the assay, amplification of reference gene primers was used to estimate how many nucleated cells each sample contained. Sequence reads were collapsed and filtered to measure the absolute abundance of every unique TCRbeta CDR3 rearrangement. For each sample, productive Simpson clonality was calculated as the square root of Simpson's diversity index over productive rearrangements. Drawn from immuneACCESS, this table holds only the in-frame rearrangements with V and J called that TCRdb kept. Clones are partly lost; checked studies trace under half to an unresolved V gene and leave the rest unexplained. V, J and clone size are those of that table, while D and trimming were read from the DNA. In this sample the table shows more than 200,000 clones, around four fifths of which occur a single time. Jointly, the top ten make up about 11% of the sample.

As concerns this clone: Its antigen specificity is not known. The sample holds no much larger clone one base away, and base qualities are not on file.

One collaborating source in Seattle enrolled patients during active infection and followed them longitudinally through the course of disease. Each collaborating institution followed its own protocols to collect whole blood in K2EDTA tubes. For TCRbeta analysis, collaborator samples were shipped as frozen whole blood, as isolated PBMCs, or as DNA extracted from either sample type. The germline V and J ends show losses of 5 bases and 2 bases respectively, and no gene match explains 6 bases of the junction. The CDR3 numbers 17 residues from cysteine through phenylalanine. Of all the DNA, just the CDR3 is kept, 51 bases in frame from base 1. Reading the germline V gene (reference sequence) gives CDR1 LNHDA and CDR2 SQIVND. General findings and caveats noted by the study authors: The amount of clinical and demographic metadata varied by source and participant and was provided uncurated.

What was sequenced was peripheral blood. The receptor's source is an elderly woman with COVID-19, enrolled during active disease. The receptor chain draws on TRBV19 and TRBJ2-2; TRBD2 agrees with 12 junctional bases. The CDR3 amino acid sequence is: CASSRRTSGVNTGELFF. The DNA sequence is given as TGTGCCAGTAGTCGTAGGACTAGCGGGGTTAACACCGGGGAGCTGTTTTTT.